Shown below are 24 T cell receptor beta chains from a single sample sequenced in a study of OX40 agonist ivuxolimab in advanced cancers. Method: immunoSEQ multiplex PCR; TCRdb's copy keeps in-frame clones and lacks some. The sample shows around 49,000 clones, about 79% of them seen only once. The sequences come from CD4+ or CD8+ T cells sorted from blood, collected in a trial of the OX40 agonist ivuxolimab. The receptors come from an adult with an advanced solid tumor such as melanoma, head and neck, liver or kidney cancer.

The rearrangement joins TRBV7-6 to TRBJ1-1, with 8 bases fitting TRBD1. With 5 bases clipped from V and 5 bases from J, the junction kept 4 bases outside the gene matches. This CDR3 is 13 amino acids long. Germline loops: CDR1 SGHVS, CDR2 FNYEAQ. The chain's CDR3 is CASSKQGVTEAFF. The CDR3 DNA reads as TGTGCCAGCAGCAAACAGGGGGTGACTGAAGCTTTCTTT.

The V and J genes are TRBV6-6 and TRBJ2-5; 8 bases match TRBD1. The CDR3 has 14 amino acids. The V and J ends lost 8 bases and 14 bases, in that order; junction bases with no gene match: 19. Germline V lookup: CDR1 MNHNY, CDR2 SVGAGI (reference sequence). The CDR3 nucleotides read TGTGCCAGCTTACAAAGTGCAGGGGGCTTACCCCTCTACTTC. Amino acids: CASLQSAGGLPLYF.

The chain uses TRBV10-3 and TRBJ2-3, with D perhaps matching TRBD2 (6 bases). Germline lookup yields CDR1 ENHRY and CDR2 SYGVKD. With 4 bases removed from V and 6 bases from J, the gap between germline ends came to 20 bases. The CDR3 contains 16 residues. DNA for the CDR3: TGTGCCATCAGTGGCCGGGGGTCTAGCATTACTGATACGCAGTATTTT. It codes for CAISGRGSSITDTQYF.

J is TRBJ2-7 and V is TRBV5-1; D is possibly TRBD2 (6 bases). V gave up 4 bases and J gave up 6 bases, with 20 bases separating them. Germline CDR1 SGHRS, CDR2 YFSETQ. The CDR3 consists of 15 residues. Here the CDR3 DNA reads TGCGCCAGCAGCGAGCCGGACTACACGTCAGCCGAGCAGTACTTC. This translates into CASSEPDYTSAEQYF.

The chain employs TRBV29-1 and TRBJ2-7; 9 bases align to TRBD1. Losses at the gene ends were 4 bases for V and 2 bases for J; bases not matched to a gene: 3. The CDR3 loop spans 13 amino acids. CDR1 is SQVTM and CDR2 is ANQGSEA in the germline V gene. The CDR3 sequence: CSVGQGGPYEQYF. The CDR3 region has the DNA TGCAGCGTTGGACAGGGGGGCCCCTACGAGCAGTACTTC.

The chain joins TRBV11-2 to TRBJ2-5, with D tentatively TRBD2 (6 bases). Germline-derived CDR1 and CDR2 are SGHAT and FQNNGV. The V gene lost 2 bases and the J gene lost 5 bases, with 12 bases spanning the gap. This CDR3 spans 14 amino acids. The CDR3 region has the DNA TGTGCCAGCAGCTTATCCCTAGCGTCGGAGACCCAGTACTTC. This gives the protein CASSLSLASETQYF.

The chain links TRBV5-1 to TRBJ2-1; no firm D call. Germline V gene sequence: CDR1 SGHRS, CDR2 YFSETQ. The CDR3 runs 12 residues. V lost 1 base to trimming and J lost 12 bases, with 11 bases between them. CDR3 sequence: CASSLSLELQFF. CDR3 bases: TGCGCCAGCAGCTTGTCTCTTGAATTGCAGTTCTTC.

This clone was seen only a few times. This chain joins TRBV7-9 and TRBJ2-4; D gene ambiguous. This CDR3 has 13 residues. CDR1 is SEHNR, CDR2 FQNEAQ, per germline (reference sequence). V lost 0 bases and J 9 bases, leaving 9 bases between the germline ends. This CDR3 reads CASSLAGSSIQYF. CDR3 DNA sequence: TGTGCCAGCAGCTTAGCGGGGTCGAGCATTCAGTACTTC.

V and J are TRBV19 and TRBJ1-1; TRBD1 agrees at 7 bases. The CDR3 is made up of 13 amino acids. V trimming: 3 bases; J trimming: 10 bases; junction bases outside the gene matches: 8. The germline V gene encodes CDR1 LNHDA and CDR2 SQIVND (reference sequence). As DNA, the CDR3 is TGTGCCAGTAGTATTGGGACAGTCCCGGCAGCTTTCTTT. Encoded protein: CASSIGTVPAAFF.

The genes are TRBV21-1 and TRBJ1-5. TRBV21-1 is flagged as a pseudogene. This CDR3 spans 15 amino acids. CDR3 bases: TGTGCCAGCAGCACGGAGAGAGGGGAGGCTCAGCCCCAGCATTTT. Its protein is CASSTERGEAQPQHF.

The chain employs TRBV7-9 and TRBJ2-5, with unresolved D. Trimming took 2 bases from V and 5 from J, leaving 9 bases between them. This CDR3 is 13 amino acids long. Germline V CDR1 and CDR2: SEHNR, FQNEAQ (reference sequence). DNA of the CDR3: TGTGCCAGCAGCTTACAAGGGTTGGAGACCCAGTACTTC. It encodes CASSLQGLETQYF. The full variable domain, in which reference TRBV7-9 and TRBJ2-5 provide the parts outside the CDR3, is DTGVSQNPRHKITKRGQNVTFRCDPISEHNRLYWYRQTLGQGPEFLTYFQNEAQLEKSRLLSDRFSAERPKGSFSTLEIQRTEQGDSAMYLCASSLQGLETQYFGPGTRLLVL.

The chain couples TRBV30 to TRBJ2-7; the D is unclear. The CDR3 spans 13 residues. V was clipped by 3 bases and J by 4 bases, with 13 bases between them. Germline V gene lookup returns CDR1 GTSNPN and CDR2 SVGIG (reference sequence). The CDR3 loop reads CAWSSQRYYEQYF. The DNA for the CDR3 is TGTGCCTGGAGCTCCCAGCGTTATTACGAGCAGTACTTC.

Here the CDR3 reads CASSVGGDTQYF. For the CDR3, the DNA is TGTGCCAGCAGCGTGGGGGGAGATACGCAGTATTTT. This chain connects TRBV9 to TRBJ2-3; weak D call: TRBD2 (6 bases). V was shortened by 2 bases and J by 5 bases, with 6 bases between the two germline ends. Germline CDR1 and CDR2: SGDLS and YYNGEE. CDR3 length: 12 amino acids.

In this sample, this clone turned up once. At one of its ends the junction is not consistent with the germline gene, which may arise from a read error. The chain uses TRBV4-2 and TRBJ2-1, with D possibly being TRBD2 (6 bases). Germline CDR1 and CDR2: LGHNA and YNFKEQ. The length of the CDR3 is 15 residues. The CDR3 DNA reads as TGTGCCAGCAGCCAAGTTCAGGAGGACTACAATAAGCAGTTCTTC. Its protein product is CASSQVQEDYNKQFF.

V is TRBV15 and J is TRBJ2-4, with D possibly TRBD1 on 6 matching bases. Deletions cut 2 bases from V and 4 bases from J, with 21 bases between. The CDR3 runs to 18 residues. Per the germline V gene, CDR1 is LNHNV and CDR2 is YYDKDF (reference sequence). The CDR3 sequence: CATSRSNTGTPGKNIQYF. In nucleotides, the CDR3 is TGTGCCACCAGCAGATCGAATACAGGGACCCCCGGTAAAAACATTCAGTACTTC.

The chain employs TRBV5-1 and TRBJ2-7; D is unresolved. The V gene's germline CDR1 is SGHRS and CDR2 YFSETQ. There are 11 residues in the CDR3. Trimming removed 0 bases from V and 4 bases from J, with 2 bases in between. CDR3 residues: CASSLGYEQYF. DNA for the CDR3: TGCGCCAGCAGCTTGGGGTACGAGCAGTACTTC. The entire variable domain, with the rest obtained from reference TRBV5-1 and TRBJ2-7, is as follows: KAGVTQTPRYLIKTRGQQVTLSCSPISGHRSVSWYQQTPGQGLQFLFEYFSETQRNKGNFPGRFSGRQFSNSRSEMNVSTLELGDSALYLCASSLGYEQYFGPGTRLTVT.

DNA of the CDR3: TGTGCCTGGAGTGGGGTTAGCGGCTACAATGAGCAGTTCTTC. Its translation is CAWSGVSGYNEQFF. The V gene is TRBV30, the J gene TRBJ2-1; a possible D gene is TRBD2 (6 bases). Trimming pared 1 base from V and 3 bases from J, leaving 10 bases between. Germline-derived CDR1 and CDR2 are GTSNPN and SVGIG (reference sequence). This CDR3 has 14 amino acids.

V gene TRBV27 combines with J gene TRBJ1-1; no clear D. Between the trimmed V and J ends, which lost 2 bases and 7 bases, there was a span of 11 bases. Germline lookup yields CDR1 MNHEY and CDR2 SMNVEV (reference sequence). The CDR3 is 13 amino acids. Here the CDR3 reads CASSLGPRREAFF. The CDR3 DNA follows: TGTGCCAGCAGTTTAGGACCCCGTCGTGAAGCTTTCTTT.

The J gene is TRBJ2-3, the V gene TRBV4-2; D call uncertain. The V and J ends lost 0 bases and 3 bases respectively, with 4 bases between them. CDR3 length equals 13 residues. Germline V gene data show CDR1 as LGHNA and CDR2 as YNFKEQ. For the CDR3, the DNA is TGTGCCAGCAGCCAAGAAAGGACAGATACGCAGTATTTT. This encodes CASSQERTDTQYF.

V is TRBV6-5 and J is TRBJ2-3; D is undetermined. The V gene lost 10 bases and the J gene lost 1 base, with 12 bases spanning the gap. Germline V CDR1 and CDR2: MNHEY, SVGAGI. The CDR3 is 13 residues long. CDR3 in amino acids: CATIREGTDTQYF. The CDR3 bases are TGTGCCACCATCCGCGAGGGCACAGATACGCAGTATTTT.

V gene TRBV7-9 combines with J gene TRBJ2-3; TRBD2 agrees at 12 bases. This CDR3 region has 16 residues. Unmatched junction bases numbered 20, after V lost 8 bases and J lost 14 bases. Per the germline V gene, CDR1 is SEHNR and CDR2 is FQNEAQ (reference sequence). Here the CDR3 reads CASGGGLAGMFVSGYF. The CDR3 coding sequence is TGTGCCAGCGGGGGTGGACTAGCGGGAATGTTCGTCTCGGGGTATTTT.

The CDR3 nucleotides are TGTGCCTGGAGTGTAAAGATGGGATTGGCTTTCTTT. Translating it yields CAWSVKMGLAFF. The chain combines TRBV30 with TRBJ1-1; D unclear. CDR3 length equals 12 residues. Germline assignment: CDR1 GTSNPN and CDR2 SVGIG (reference sequence). Deletions cut 0 bases from V and 11 bases from J, with 13 bases between.

The chain carries TRBV18 and TRBJ2-3; D might be TRBD2 (7 bases). V lost 0 bases and J lost 4, with 8 bases in between. Germline CDR1 is KGHSH and CDR2 is LQKENI. The CDR3 has 14 amino acids. CDR3 residues: CASSPPGGADTQYF. DNA for the CDR3: TGTGCCAGCTCACCACCAGGGGGGGCAGATACGCAGTATTTT.

J is TRBJ1-1 and V is TRBV5-1; no clear D. CDR3 length equals 11 residues. V was cut by 5 bases and J by 6 bases, with 8 bases left in between. The germline CDR1 and CDR2 sequences are SGHRS and YFSETQ. CDR3 DNA sequence: TGCGCCAGCAGGGAAGGGTCTGAAGCTTTCTTT. This gives the protein CASREGSEAFF.